This paragraph reports one T cell receptor beta chain. Using immunoSEQ multiplex PCR, the repertoire was profiled, and TCRdb retains in-frame clones only, with some absent. The sample lists fewer than 400,000 clones, around 86% seen once, with about 4.2% in the top ten. The data were obtained in a study of blood T cell repertoires in COVID-19. Study background: COVID-19 samples from acute and convalescent phases originated in the United States, Italy and Spain. PBMCs, B-cell-depleted T cells, or T cells provided the cDNA or gDNA that made up the material.

Participants' reported clinical history set cohort assignment. Cohort 3 recovered donors had two negative PCRs, clearance, or symptom resolution. The TCR sequence derives from a man between 25 and 39 years old who had recovered from COVID-19. What was sequenced was PBMCs or T cells enriched from blood (not recorded which).

The CDR3 spells CASSEQGSEQYF. CDR3 nucleotide sequence: TGTGCCAGCAGCGAACAGGGGTCGGAGCAGTACTTC. The rearrangement links TRBV7-9 to TRBJ2-7, with 7 bases lining up with TRBD1. This CDR3 contains 12 residues. The germline V gene encodes CDR1 SEHNR and CDR2 FQNEAQ (reference sequence). The ends lost 5 bases at V and 7 bases at J; junction bases unmatched: 5.